The present TCR beta chain was sequenced within a study of T cell repertoires in cytomegalovirus infection. TCRdb re-called the reads with MiXCR, one entry per CDR3 protein. The sample shows about 700,000 distinct CDR3 sequences, roughly 33% of them seen only once. This CDR3 has 16 amino acids. The germline V and J ends were trimmed by 3 bases and 4 bases, with 13 bases remaining between them. Germline-derived CDR1 and CDR2 are SNHLY and FYNNEI. This clonotype has more than one count but fewer than ten. Its antigen is unidentified. The source is a human donor in good health (CMV status not recorded). Some clones in this sample may be carry-over from other donors' samples. The chain couples TRBV2 to TRBJ2-6; D is unclear. The material sequenced was cultured PBMCs, taken from culture after CMV antigen stimulation. CDR3 sequence: CASSDLLRSGANVLTF. In DNA form, the CDR3 reads TGTGCCAGCAGTGATCTTTTGAGATCCGGGGCCAACGTCCTGACTTTC.